These 19 T cell receptor beta chains were all obtained from the same sample, sequenced in a study of T cell changes during pregnancy in multiple sclerosis. TCRdb's copy holds only in-frame clones and misses some; the assay was immunoSEQ multiplex PCR. The sample gives around 62,000 clones, around 89% of which show up once; around 2.5% is in the top ten. The specimen was peripheral blood, collected in the first trimester of pregnancy. The receptors originated from a female donor with multiple sclerosis, enrolled in a pregnancy study.

The rearrangement uses TRBV11-2 and TRBJ1-3; D is ambiguous. The CDR3 is 14 amino acids. V lost 4 bases, J lost 0 bases, and 7 bases lay in between. Germline V gene data show CDR1 as SGHAT and CDR2 as FQNNGV. The CDR3 DNA sequence: TGTGCCAGCAGCTCCGTTCTCTCTGGAAACACCATATATTTT. It specifies CASSSVLSGNTIYF.

This clone was picked up one time. V usage is TRBV7-6 and J usage is TRBJ2-1; 7 bases map to TRBD1. Germline CDR1 reads SGHVS; CDR2 reads FNYEAQ. Losses at the gene ends were 6 bases for V and 0 bases for J; bases not matched to a gene: 8. The length of the CDR3 is 16 residues. The CDR3 DNA follows: TGTGCCAGCAGGATTACTGGGGACAGCTCCTACAATGAGCAGTTCTTC. This sequence encodes CASRITGDSSYNEQFF.

This chain links TRBV19 with TRBJ2-6, with a weak D call TRBD2 (6 bases). In germline, CDR1 is LNHDA, CDR2 SQIVND (reference sequence). The CDR3 loop spans 15 amino acids. The V and J ends lost 8 bases and 0 bases respectively, with 11 bases between them. This CDR3 is CASGRRDSGANVLTF. CDR3 sequence (DNA): TGTGCCAGTGGAAGGAGGGACTCTGGGGCCAACGTCCTGACTTTC.

The chain joins TRBV5-4 to TRBJ1-2, with TRBD1 identical over 8 bases. V lost 0 bases and J lost 4; bases outside the gene matches: 2. CDR3 length: 14 amino acids. Germline assignment: CDR1 SGHNT and CDR2 YYREEE (reference sequence). CDR3 nucleotides: TGTGCCAGCAGCTTGGGGACAGGGATCTATGGCTACACCTTC. Translation gives CASSLGTGIYGYTF.

V and J are TRBV19 and TRBJ1-2; 7 bases are a match to TRBD1. Germline lookup yields CDR1 LNHDA and CDR2 SQIVND (reference sequence). Unmatched junction bases numbered 3, after V lost 3 bases and J lost 2 bases. CDR3 length: 14 amino acids. CDR3: CASSILQGNYGYTF. The DNA for the CDR3 is TGTGCCAGTAGTATCCTACAGGGGAACTATGGCTACACCTTC.

This chain uses TRBV7-2 with TRBJ1-2; 7 nucleotides line up with TRBD1. Trimming cost V 7 bases and J 3 bases; bases outside gene matches: 5. Germline CDR1 is SGHTA and CDR2 is FQGNSA. The CDR3 has 13 residues. CDR3 residues: CASTATGDYGYTF. The CDR3 coding sequence is TGTGCCAGCACCGCCACAGGGGACTATGGCTACACCTTC.

The rearrangement uses TRBV30 and TRBJ1-6, with no clear D. V lost 2 bases, J lost 7 bases, and 9 bases lay in between. The CDR3 totals 13 residues. Germline CDR1 and CDR2: GTSNPN and SVGIG (reference sequence). In DNA form, the CDR3 reads TGTGCCTGGAGTTTAGCAGACAATTCACCCCTCCACTTT. It is translated as CAWSLADNSPLHF. Full variable domain (remainder filled in from reference TRBV30 and TRBJ1-6): SQTIHQWPATLVQPVGSPLSLECTVEGTSNPNLYWYRQAAGRGLQLLFYSVGIGQISSEVPQNLSASRPQDRQFILSSKKLLLSDSGFYLCAWSLADNSPLHFGNGTRLTVT.

The CDR3, as DNA: TGTGCCAGTAGTAGGGGAACAACAGGGGGACTTTCACCCCTCCACTTT. This sequence encodes CASSRGTTGGLSPLHF. J is TRBJ1-6 and V is TRBV19; 8 bases are shared with TRBD1. Germline V gene sequence: CDR1 LNHDA, CDR2 SQIVND (reference sequence). V was clipped by 4 bases and J by 9 bases; unmatched bases: 11. CDR3 length: 16 residues.

V gene TRBV5-1 combines with J gene TRBJ2-5; possible D gene TRBD2, 6 bases. Germline assignment: CDR1 SGHRS and CDR2 YFSETQ. Trimming pared 2 bases from V and 2 bases from J, leaving 19 bases between. The CDR3 runs to 17 residues. Written as DNA, the CDR3 is TGCGCCAGCAGCTTCGGAGGGGCCACGGACACGCAAGAGACCCAGTACTTC. This sequence encodes CASSFGGATDTQETQYF.

The chain couples TRBV6-5 to TRBJ2-7; TRBD2 might be the D (6 bases). CDR1 MNHEY and CDR2 SVGAGI come from the germline V gene. CDR3 length: 15 residues. Trimming stripped 0 bases from V and 4 bases from J, with 13 bases between. DNA of the CDR3: TGTGCCAGCAGTTACTCGACTAGGATTCGGTACGAGCAGTACTTC. Protein: CASSYSTRIRYEQYF.

J is TRBJ2-5 and V is TRBV4-3, with 13 nucleotides matching TRBD2. V dropped 3 bases and J dropped 5; count of bases not matched to a gene: 0. The CDR3 loop spans 14 amino acids. CDR1 is LGHNA and CDR2 is YSLEER in the germline V gene. The DNA for the CDR3 is TGCGCCAGCAGCCAGGGACTAGCGGGGGAGACCCAGTACTTC. Translated: CASSQGLAGETQYF.

The gene calls are TRBV30 and TRBJ2-3; D possibly corresponds to TRBD1 (6 bases). Deletions cut 3 bases from V and 0 bases from J, with 13 bases between. Germline loops: CDR1 GTSNPN, CDR2 SVGIG (reference sequence). The CDR3 loop spans 15 amino acids. The CDR3 sequence is CAWRLVGASTDTQYF. The DNA of the CDR3 is TGTGCCTGGAGGTTGGTGGGGGCTAGCACAGATACGCAGTATTTT.

The rearrangement joins TRBV5-6 to TRBJ1-3, with a weak D call TRBD1 (6 bases). Germline CDR1 is SGHDT and CDR2 is YYEEEE. The CDR3 length is 14 residues. Trimming left V 0 bases short and J 2 bases short, with 6 bases between. The CDR3 DNA follows: TGTGCCAGCAGCTTGGACAGGGCTGGAAACACCATATATTTT. As protein: CASSLDRAGNTIYF. The complete variable domain, with remaining parts taken from reference TRBV5-6 and TRBJ1-3, reads DAGVTQSPTHLIKTRGQQVTLRCSPKSGHDTVSWYQQALGQGPQFIFQYYEEEERQRGNFPDRFSGHQFPNYSSELNVNALLLGDSALYLCASSLDRAGNTIYFGEGSWLTVV.

The sample holds one count of this clone. The chain carries TRBV13 and TRBJ2-2, with 7 bases lining up with TRBD1. This CDR3 has 16 amino acids. Germline assignment: CDR1 PRHDT and CDR2 FYEKMQ (reference sequence). Unmatched junction bases numbered 10, after V lost 5 bases and J lost 4 bases. In DNA, the CDR3 is TGTGCCAGCAGCCTCAGACAGGGAAGTATCACCGGGGAGCTGTTTTTT. Protein product: CASSLRQGSITGELFF.

This rearrangement joins TRBV5-6 to TRBJ1-2; TRBD1 aligns across 11 bases. CDR3 length equals 13 residues. In germline, CDR1 is SGHDT, CDR2 YYEEEE. J was trimmed by 7 bases and V by 3 bases; bases with no gene match: 2. The CDR3 here is CASSYGQGAGYTF. The CDR3 DNA is TGTGCCAGCAGCTATGGACAGGGGGCTGGCTACACCTTC. Looking up the rest from reference TRBV5-6 and TRBJ1-2 gives the full variable domain: DAGVTQSPTHLIKTRGQQVTLRCSPKSGHDTVSWYQQALGQGPQFIFQYYEEEERQRGNFPDRFSGHQFPNYSSELNVNALLLGDSALYLCASSYGQGAGYTFGSGTRLTVV.

The chain has TRBV27 and TRBJ2-7; D is unresolved. CDR1 and CDR2 (germline): MNHEY, SMNVEV (reference sequence). The CDR3 totals 12 residues. V dropped 5 bases and J dropped 3 bases, with 8 bases sitting between them. This chain's CDR3 is CASSPGIYEQYF. The CDR3 DNA is TGTGCCAGCAGTCCAGGAATCTACGAGCAGTACTTC.

The gene calls are TRBV25-1 and TRBJ2-3; 7 nucleotides agree with TRBD1. CDR1 is MGHDK, CDR2 SYGVNS, per germline. V shed 2 bases, J shed 5 bases, and the junction held 13 bases outside the gene matches. The length of the CDR3 is 17 residues. The CDR3 is CASSEEEEGGRGDTQYF. CDR3 sequence (DNA): TGTGCCAGCAGTGAAGAGGAGGAAGGGGGCCGGGGAGATACGCAGTATTTT.

The chain uses TRBV6-5 and TRBJ1-1; D gene unclear. V was pared by 3 bases and J by 1 base, with 15 bases between. Germline V gives CDR1 MNHEY, CDR2 SVGAGI. The CDR3 is 16 amino acids. This chain's CDR3 is CASSYDLSVPNTEAFF. The DNA of the CDR3 is TGTGCCAGCAGTTATGATCTGTCAGTTCCGAACACTGAAGCTTTCTTT.

This chain connects TRBV9 to TRBJ1-2; a weak D match, TRBD1 (6 bases). Germline CDR1 is SGDLS and CDR2 is YYNGEE. The CDR3 loop spans 15 amino acids. Trimming took 3 bases from V and 4 from J, leaving 16 bases between them. In DNA form, the CDR3 reads TGTGCCAGCAGCGCACTTTTAGACAGGCTCTATGGCTACACCTTC. Its translation is CASSALLDRLYGYTF.